In its sample, the clone carrying this TCR beta chain was seen many times. Its antigen is unknown. This specimen belongs to a study of spatial heterogeneity in lung cancer. Trimming pared 3 bases from V and 0 bases from J, leaving 6 bases between. The length of the CDR3 is 12 residues. CDR1 and CDR2 from the germline V gene are DFQATT and SNEGSKA (reference sequence). Time point denoted: sample taken at primary tumor resection. The study sequenced unsorted whole RNA from tumor, nontumor lung or frozen PBMC. Findings of the study overall: Compared with follow-up, resection was when ubiquitous expanded tumor TCRs appeared in blood more.

Every individual TCR cDNA molecule carried its own unique molecular identifier, which allowed correction of PCR and sequencing errors. TCRdb recomputed calls from the 5' RACE reads with MiXCR, one row per CDR3 protein. The sample has about 38,000 distinct CDR3 sequences, about 6% seen once; the top ten hold around 10%. Here the sequenced sample was PBMCs, taken at surgery. The clonotype comes from a male donor with early-stage non-small cell lung cancer. V is TRBV20-1 and J is TRBJ2-7; unclear D gene. The CDR3 here is CSASWSSYEQYF. The CDR3, as DNA: TGCAGTGCTAGTTGGAGCTCCTACGAGCAGTACTTC.